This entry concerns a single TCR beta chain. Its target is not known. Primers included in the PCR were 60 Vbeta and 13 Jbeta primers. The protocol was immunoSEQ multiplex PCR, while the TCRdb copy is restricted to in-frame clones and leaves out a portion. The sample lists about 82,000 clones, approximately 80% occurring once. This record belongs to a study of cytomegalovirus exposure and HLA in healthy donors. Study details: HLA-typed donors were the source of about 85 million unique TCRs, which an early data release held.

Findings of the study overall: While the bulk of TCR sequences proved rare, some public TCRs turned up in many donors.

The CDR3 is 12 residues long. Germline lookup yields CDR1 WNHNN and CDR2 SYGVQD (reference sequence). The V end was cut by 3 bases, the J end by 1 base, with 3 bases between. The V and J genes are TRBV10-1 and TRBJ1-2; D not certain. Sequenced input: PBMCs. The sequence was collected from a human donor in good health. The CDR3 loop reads CASSDSNYGYTF. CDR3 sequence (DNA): TGCGCCAGCAGTGATAGTAACTATGGCTACACCTTC.